This T cell receptor (beta chain) was sequenced for a study of cytomegalovirus exposure and HLA in healthy donors. This clone was seen a handful of times. The antigen remains undetermined. Study-level findings and limits: A later analysis found common viral pathogens apparently linked to several of the most significant clusters.

PCR employed 60 Vbeta and 13 Jbeta primers. Method: immunoSEQ multiplex PCR; TCRdb's copy keeps in-frame clones and lacks some. The data contain tens of thousands of clones, about 85% of them seen just once; the ten biggest clones take up 1% to 1.5%. The sample was PBMCs. This receptor was obtained from a girl aged 2-10 years in good health and CMV-seropositive.

The CDR3 DNA sequence: TGTGCCAGCAGCTTGTCTAGCTATAGCAATCAGCCCCAGCATTTT. Translation: CASSLSSYSNQPQHF. This chain uses TRBV5-5 with TRBJ1-5; D gene uncertain. Trimming cost V 1 base and J 0 bases, with 8 bases left between them. Germline V CDR1 and CDR2: SGHKS, YYEKEE (reference sequence). The CDR3 is 15 amino acids.